This T cell receptor (beta chain) was sequenced in a study of blood T cell repertoires in COVID-19. Study information: Collection of acute and convalescent COVID-19 samples took place in the United States, Italy and Spain. The analysed material was cDNA or gDNA that came from T cells, B-cell-depleted T cells, or PBMCs.

Under the authors' procedure: Amplification of reference gene primers provided the estimated nucleated cell counts. This table comes from immunoSEQ multiplex PCR, and its TCRdb copy is limited to in-frame clones, with some not included. V and J calls and clone size come straight from that table; D and trimming were deduced from the DNA. Of about 150,000 clones in the sample, 91% were seen once. The CDR3 spans 14 residues. The germline gives CDR1 MGHDK, CDR2 SYGVNS. V dropped 6 bases and J dropped 8; count of bases not matched to a gene: 6. J is TRBJ2-1 and V is TRBV25-1, with 11 bases aligning to TRBD2. Material: peripheral blood. This sequence originates from a man aged 50 to 60 with acute or convalescent COVID-19. The chain's CDR3 is CASSTSGRLDEQFF. The CDR3 DNA sequence: TGTGCCAGCAGCACTAGCGGGAGACTGGATGAGCAGTTCTTC.